Below, 13 T cell receptor beta chains from the same sample are listed, as sequenced in a study of blood T cell repertoires in COVID-19. Libraries were prepared by immunoSEQ multiplex PCR; TCRdb keeps only in-frame clonotypes and omits some of them. Seen here are about 120,000 clones, approximately 87% observed once, and the top ten hold 2% to 2.5%. What was sequenced was peripheral blood. Receptor source: a young man with acute or convalescent COVID-19.

The genes are TRBV5-5 and TRBJ2-7, with TRBD2 as a possible D gene (5 bases). Trimming took off 0 bases at V and 3 bases at J, with 13 bases between the two ends. Germline V gene lookup returns CDR1 SGHKS and CDR2 YYEKEE (reference sequence). The CDR3 is made up of 15 amino acids. The CDR3 protein is CASSLGGSGDYEQYF. As DNA, the CDR3 is TGTGCCAGCAGCTTGGGAGGTTCCGGGGACTACGAGCAGTACTTC.

The genes are TRBV7-9 and TRBJ1-1, with 7 bases fitting TRBD1. Trimming took 3 bases from V and 5 from J; bases not matched to a gene: 9. From germline, CDR1 is SEHNR and CDR2 FQNEAQ (reference sequence). The CDR3 length is 15 residues. CDR3 in DNA: TGTGCCAGCAGCTTGTACAGGGGAGTCCTGACTGAAGCTTTCTTT. Translation gives CASSLYRGVLTEAFF.

The rearrangement joins TRBV5-6 to TRBJ1-1; D call uncertain. This CDR3 spans 16 amino acids. Germline assignment: CDR1 SGHDT and CDR2 YYEEEE. The V end was cut by 4 bases, the J end by 1 base, with 17 bases between. CDR3 residues: CASSLPLTGPNTEAFF. In DNA form, the CDR3 reads TGTGCCAGCAGCCTACCCCTTACCGGTCCGAACACTGAAGCTTTCTTT.

The CDR3 reads CSAWGGTNYGYTF. CDR3 in DNA: TGCAGCGCCTGGGGGGGAACTAACTATGGCTACACCTTC. This chain uses TRBV29-1 with TRBJ1-2, with a weak D call TRBD1 (5 bases). The V end was cut by 7 bases, the J end by 0 bases, with 12 bases between. Germline assignment: CDR1 SQVTM and CDR2 ANQGSEA. The length of the CDR3 is 13 residues.

This clone was recorded a few times. This chain uses TRBV15 with TRBJ2-7; 11 nucleotides agree with TRBD1. Germline V gene lookup returns CDR1 LNHNV and CDR2 YYDKDF (reference sequence). Trimming removed 5 bases from V and 4 bases from J; junction bases left unmatched: 7. The CDR3 loop spans 15 amino acids. The CDR3 here is CATSGTGDRGYEQYF. The CDR3 bases are TGTGCCACCAGCGGAACAGGGGACAGGGGGTACGAGCAGTACTTC.

The V call is TRBV6-1, the J call TRBJ2-7; D not certain. This CDR3 has 13 amino acids. Germline CDR1 and CDR2: MNHNS and SASEGT. With 2 bases removed from V and 3 bases from J, the gap between germline ends came to 8 bases. The CDR3 DNA reads as TGTGCCAGCAGTGAATGGAGCGTCTACGAGCAGTACTTC. As protein: CASSEWSVYEQYF.

This rearrangement joins TRBV13 to TRBJ2-7; no firm D call. The CDR3 sequence is 15 residues long. In germline, CDR1 is PRHDT, CDR2 FYEKMQ (reference sequence). Trimming took off 0 bases at V and 2 bases at J, with 11 bases between the two ends. The DNA for the CDR3 is TGTGCCAGCAGCTTAGGCCCCAGTCCTGCCTACGAGCAGTACGTC. Translated: CASSLGPSPAYEQYV.

The chain joins TRBV13 to TRBJ2-6; weak D call: TRBD2 (6 bases). Germline V gene lookup returns CDR1 PRHDT and CDR2 FYEKMQ (reference sequence). Between the trimmed V and J ends, which lost 1 base and 1 base, there was a span of 8 bases. The CDR3 extends over 16 amino acids. The CDR3 spells CASSLAGGSGANVLTF. In nucleotides, the CDR3 is TGTGCCAGCAGCTTAGCCGGAGGGTCTGGGGCCAACGTCCTGACTTTC.

The V and J genes are TRBV27 and TRBJ2-7, with 7 bases lining up with TRBD1. Germline loops: CDR1 MNHEY, CDR2 SMNVEV (reference sequence). Germline trimming cut 5 bases from V and 2 bases from J; bases unmatched to any gene: 9. CDR3 size: 15 residues. CDR3 coding DNA: TGTGCCAGCAGTCCCACGGGGCAGGGGGCCTACGAGCAGTACGTC. This sequence encodes CASSPTGQGAYEQYV.

The rearrangement joins TRBV18 to TRBJ1-1; no clear D. The germline CDR1 and CDR2 sequences are KGHSH and LQKENI. The CDR3 is 12 residues long. Trimming removed 5 bases at V and 11 bases at J, with 15 bases between. The DNA of the CDR3 is TGTGCCAGCTCAGAGGTTCGGGATCGTGCTTTCTTT. As protein: CASSEVRDRAFF.

The chain employs TRBV6-6 and TRBJ1-4; 7 nucleotides match TRBD1. The CDR3 runs to 14 residues. In germline, CDR1 is MNHNY, CDR2 SVGAGI (reference sequence). The junction had 12 bases not matched to a gene; V was cut back by 6 bases and J by 11 bases. The CDR3 is CASREQGSGGKLFF. Written as DNA, the CDR3 is TGTGCCAGCAGGGAACAGGGGAGCGGAGGGAAACTGTTTTTT.

In its sample, this clone ranks as medium-sized. The rearrangement joins TRBV18 to TRBJ1-6; D is unresolved. CDR1 KGHSH and CDR2 LQKENI come from the germline V gene. The germline V and J ends were trimmed by 0 bases and 9 bases, with 12 bases remaining between them. The CDR3 is 15 amino acids. CDR3 in amino acids: CASSPPRVPGSPLHF. Written as DNA, the CDR3 is TGTGCCAGCTCACCACCGAGGGTACCGGGTTCACCCCTCCACTTT.

V gene TRBV13 combines with J gene TRBJ1-1, with D possibly being TRBD1 (6 bases). The V end lost 5 bases, the J end lost 4 bases, and 11 bases lay between the germline ends. This CDR3 spans 13 amino acids. The germline CDR1 and CDR2 sequences are PRHDT and FYEKMQ (reference sequence). The CDR3 spells CASSPTGTTEAFF. CDR3 DNA: TGTGCCAGCAGCCCAACAGGGACCACTGAAGCTTTCTTT.